The 13 T cell receptor beta chains below all came from one sample that was sequenced in a study of long-term antiretroviral therapy in people with HIV. The assay, immunoSEQ v3.0, was run at survey level. The table came from immunoSEQ multiplex PCR; TCRdb's copy has only in-frame clones and leaves some out. The table lists 25,000 to 35,000 clones, 97% of them singletons, with approximately 2.9% in the top ten. The source was unsorted PBMCs, collected 6.9 years after starting antiretroviral therapy. These receptors were collected from a man younger than 40 with HIV.

The V and J genes are TRBV7-6 and TRBJ2-7; TRBD1 agrees at 7 bases. V dropped 7 bases and J dropped 5; count of bases not matched to a gene: 8. The CDR3 runs to 13 residues. CDR1 and CDR2 (germline): SGHVS, FNYEAQ. CDR3 sequence: CASTTGDMNEQYF. The CDR3 DNA reads TGTGCCAGCACCACAGGGGATATGAACGAGCAGTACTTC.

V usage is TRBV5-1 and J usage is TRBJ1-3; possibly TRBD1 for D (6 bases). V lost 10 bases, J lost 8 bases, and 19 bases lay in between. Germline CDR1 reads SGHRS; CDR2 reads YFSETQ. CDR3 length equals 13 residues. The CDR3 is CAGLQGTRDTIYF. The CDR3 bases are TGCGCCGGGCTACAGGGAACTAGGGACACCATATATTTT.

The J gene is TRBJ2-1, the V gene TRBV7-8; D might be TRBD1 or TRBD2, each matching 5 bases. CDR1 is SGHVS and CDR2 is FQNEAQ in the germline V gene. V lost 5 bases, J lost 7 bases, and 12 bases lay in between. This CDR3 comprises 13 residues. The CDR3 DNA reads TGTGCCAGCAGCCCTGGCAGGGAGAATGAGCAGTTCTTC. Amino acid sequence: CASSPGRENEQFF.

The rearrangement uses TRBV19 and TRBJ2-3, with D unclear. The CDR3 is 14 residues long. Trimming took off 7 bases at V and 2 bases at J, with 13 bases between the two ends. Germline-derived CDR1 and CDR2 are LNHDA and SQIVND (reference sequence). The DNA for the CDR3 is TGTGCCAGTAAAAAATTCCAGTCCACAGATACGCAGTATTTT. This gives the protein CASKKFQSTDTQYF.

This sequence joins TRBV1 and TRBJ2-5; the table's TRBD1 call for D was not verified on the DNA. TRBV1 is designated a pseudogene. The CDR3 has 18 amino acids. The CDR3 is CTSSQCFEGGEPQETQYF. CDR3 coding DNA: TGCACCAGCAGCCAATGCTTTGAAGGGGGTGAACCTCAAGAGACCCAGTACTTC.

The rearrangement links TRBV28 to TRBJ2-2; a possible D gene is TRBD1 (5 bases). Germline CDR1 is MDHEN and CDR2 is SYDVKM. The CDR3 sequence is 13 residues long. V lost 5 bases and J lost 6, with 10 bases in between. The CDR3 nucleotides read TGTGCCAGCAGTCTACAGGTCCCCGGGGAGCTGTTTTTT. This codes for CASSLQVPGELFF.

V is TRBV5-6 and J is TRBJ1-2, with no clear D. The CDR3 totals 15 residues. Per the germline V gene, CDR1 is SGHDT and CDR2 is YYEEEE. Trimming left V 0 bases short and J 0 bases short, with 9 bases between. The CDR3 reads CASSLGGGANYGYTF. CDR3 bases: TGTGCCAGCAGCTTGGGGGGAGGAGCTAACTATGGCTACACCTTC. The entire variable domain, with the rest obtained from reference TRBV5-6 and TRBJ1-2, is as follows: DAGVTQSPTHLIKTRGQQVTLRCSPKSGHDTVSWYQQALGQGPQFIFQYYEEEERQRGNFPDRFSGHQFPNYSSELNVNALLLGDSALYLCASSLGGGANYGYTFGSGTRLTVV.

This chain connects TRBV7-2 to TRBJ2-1; D assignment may be TRBD1 or TRBD2 (6 bases each). The CDR3 runs 13 residues. With 3 bases removed from V and 9 bases from J, the gap between germline ends came to 12 bases. Germline lookup yields CDR1 SGHTA and CDR2 FQGNSA. CDR3 sequence reads: CASSFGGQGEQFF. CDR3 DNA: TGTGCCAGCAGCTTCGGGGGCCAGGGTGAGCAGTTCTTC.

The chain links TRBV10-3 to TRBJ1-2; tentatively, D is TRBD1 (6 bases). The CDR3 spans 14 residues. CDR1 is ENHRY and CDR2 is SYGVKD in the germline V gene. Deletions cut 10 bases from V and 0 bases from J, with 15 bases between. The CDR3 region has the DNA TGTGCCACCCTTACGACAGGCCCTAACTATGGCTACACCTTC. Protein sequence: CATLTTGPNYGYTF.

J is TRBJ2-4 and V is TRBV7-8, with 10 bases fitting TRBD2. The V segment lost 6 bases and the J segment 0 bases; nucleotides outside the gene matches: 11. The CDR3 has 18 residues. Germline V lookup: CDR1 SGHVS, CDR2 FQNEAQ. The CDR3 loop reads CASRPGVAGGLAKNIQYF. The CDR3 DNA follows: TGTGCCAGCAGGCCTGGGGTAGCGGGAGGTCTAGCCAAAAACATTCAGTACTTC.

The chain links TRBV7-8 to TRBJ2-7, with TRBD2 matching 10 bases. The CDR3 contains 14 residues. Germline CDR1 reads SGHVS; CDR2 reads FQNEAQ. V shed 2 bases, J shed 6 bases, and the junction held 4 bases outside the gene matches. The CDR3 loop reads CASSLFSSGGEQYF. DNA of the CDR3: TGTGCCAGCAGCTTATTTTCTAGCGGGGGCGAGCAGTACTTC.

The V call is TRBV2, the J call TRBJ2-7; weak D call: TRBD1 (6 bases). CDR1 is SNHLY and CDR2 is FYNNEI in the germline V gene. This CDR3 region has 12 residues. V lost 7 bases and J 6 bases, leaving 13 bases between the germline ends. CDR3 DNA: TGTGCCAGCACCCCTACAGGGATCGAGCAGTACTTC. Translated, it gives CASTPTGIEQYF.

The J gene is TRBJ1-3, the V gene TRBV7-9, with unresolved D. CDR3 length: 14 residues. Germline V gives CDR1 SEHNR, CDR2 FQNEAQ (reference sequence). V dropped 0 bases and J dropped 4 bases, with 7 bases sitting between them. The CDR3 loop is CASSLALSGNTIYF. The CDR3 region has the DNA TGTGCCAGCAGCTTAGCGCTTTCCGGAAACACCATATATTTT.